The present entry profiles one T cell receptor (beta chain) with its context. The data were obtained in a study of blood T cell repertoires in COVID-19. The CDR3 has 13 amino acids. The J segment lost 8 bases and the V segment lost 6 bases, leaving 4 bases of the junction unmatched. Germline CDR1 WNHNN, CDR2 SYGVQD (reference sequence). Sequencing was performed with immunoSEQ multiplex PCR; in TCRdb, only in-frame clones are kept and a portion is missing. This sample carries approximately 50,000 clones, 85% of them seen once, and the ten largest clones take approximately 10%. The clonotype comes from a human donor in a cohort sampled during active COVID-19. The V call is TRBV10-1, the J call TRBJ1-4, with 9 positions matching TRBD1. The sequenced material came from peripheral blood. The DNA of the CDR3 is TGCGCCAGCAGCCGGGACAGGGAAGAAAAACTGTTTTTT. This encodes CASSRDREEKLFF.